Below are 32 T cell receptor beta chains sequenced from a single sample in a study of blood T cell repertoires in COVID-19. Produced via immunoSEQ multiplex PCR; TCRdb's table is partial and in-frame only. The sample shows more than 150,000 clones, 80% to 85% of them seen only once. Source material: peripheral blood. These receptors were collected from a woman aged 55-70 years with acute or convalescent COVID-19.

This chain connects TRBV4-2 to TRBJ2-2; TRBD2 matches at 8 bases. Germline V gives CDR1 LGHNA, CDR2 YNFKEQ. V gave up 4 bases and J gave up 5 bases; unmatched junction bases: 6. The CDR3 consists of 15 residues. Here the CDR3 reads CASSPAGGGTGELFF. The CDR3 DNA follows: TGTGCCAGCAGCCCCGCGGGAGGCGGGACCGGGGAGCTGTTTTTT.

The J gene is TRBJ1-2, the V gene TRBV7-2, with 9 bases that match TRBD1. V lost 5 bases and J lost 5; bases outside the gene matches: 6. CDR3 length: 14 amino acids. Germline CDR1 and CDR2: SGHTA and FQGNSA. In DNA, the CDR3 is TGTGCCAGCAGCACGGGACAGGGCCTTTATGGCTACACCTTC. Protein: CASSTGQGLYGYTF.

This rearrangement joins TRBV3-1 (or the pseudogene TRBV3-2) to TRBJ1-5, with unresolved D. Germline CDR1 and CDR2: LGHDT and YNNKEL (reference sequence). Deletions cut 1 base from V and 12 bases from J, with 13 bases between. This CDR3 comprises 13 residues. The CDR3 is CASSQGAGTVQHF. CDR3 sequence (DNA): TGTGCCAGCAGCCAAGGGGCAGGTACGGTCCAGCATTTT.

The CDR3 nucleotides are TGTGCCAGCAGTGAATGGGGGCAAGGCTCCTACGAGCAGTACTTC. As protein: CASSEWGQGSYEQYF. The chain recombines TRBV25-1 with TRBJ2-7, with TRBD1 as a possible D gene (6 bases). The CDR3 runs 15 residues. The V gene lost 1 base and the J gene lost 0 bases, with 10 bases spanning the gap. CDR1 MGHDK and CDR2 SYGVNS come from the germline V gene.

The genes are TRBV4-3 and TRBJ1-1, with D unclear. Looked up from germline, CDR1 is LGHNA and CDR2 is YSLEER. V shed 0 bases and J shed 1 base, with 6 bases lying between them. The CDR3 is 14 amino acids. The CDR3 loop reads CASSQDTENTEAFF. CDR3 DNA sequence: TGCGCCAGCAGCCAAGATACAGAGAACACTGAAGCTTTCTTT.

The chain carries TRBV7-8 and TRBJ2-1; 10 bases line up with TRBD2. The germline gives CDR1 SGHVS, CDR2 FQNEAQ. The V segment lost 3 bases and the J segment 7 bases; nucleotides outside the gene matches: 15. CDR3 length: 18 amino acids. This CDR3 is CASSFSSGGASMKNEQFF. In DNA form, the CDR3 reads TGTGCCAGCAGCTTTTCCAGCGGGGGGGCGAGTATGAAGAATGAGCAGTTCTTC. The full variable domain, completed using reference TRBV7-8 and TRBJ2-1, is GAGVSQSPRYKVAKRGQDVALRCDPISGHVSLFWYQQALGQGPEFLTYFQNEAQLDKSGLPSDRFFAERPEGSVSTLKIQRTQQEDSAVYLCASSFSSGGASMKNEQFFGPGTRLTVL.

This clone occurred a few times. The chain is built from TRBV11-3 and TRBJ2-1, with 13 bases fitting TRBD2. CDR1 is SGHNT, CDR2 YENEEA, per germline. This CDR3 region has 15 residues. V was clipped by 2 bases and J by 9 bases; unmatched bases: 4. As DNA, the CDR3 is TGTGCCAGCAGCTTACGACTAGCGGGGGGTTCTGAGCAGTTCTTC. This gives the protein CASSLRLAGGSEQFF.

The V gene is TRBV19, the J gene TRBJ2-7; the match to TRBD1 covers 8 bases. Germline V gene data show CDR1 as LNHDA and CDR2 as SQIVND (reference sequence). The CDR3 runs 15 residues. Losses at the gene ends were 4 bases for V and 2 bases for J; bases not matched to a gene: 7. Written as DNA, the CDR3 is TGTGCCAGTAGTAACCGGGACAGGCCCCCCTACGAGCAGTACTTC. It yields the protein CASSNRDRPPYEQYF.

This clone has just a few counts. V is TRBV12-3 or TRBV12-4 and J is TRBJ1-2; 10 bases map to TRBD1. The length of the CDR3 is 13 residues. J lost 2 bases, V lost 8 bases, and 2 bases had no gene match. The CDR3 protein is CASGTGVNYGYTF. CDR3 nucleotide sequence: TGTGCCAGCGGGACAGGGGTGAACTATGGCTACACCTTC.

V and J are TRBV5-1 and TRBJ1-4; TRBD1 might be the D (6 bases). Per germline, CDR1 SGHRS and CDR2 YFSETQ. The ends were cut back, 1 base at V and 1 base at J, with 11 bases in the middle. The CDR3 is 16 amino acids. The chain's CDR3 is CASSLNRGGTNEKLFF. CDR3 DNA: TGCGCCAGCAGCTTGAATCGAGGGGGAACTAATGAAAAACTGTTTTTT.

J is TRBJ1-6 and V is TRBV7-2; TRBD1 matches 7 bases. This CDR3 is 16 amino acids long. Germline trimming cut 3 bases from V and 5 bases from J; bases unmatched to any gene: 7. The germline gives CDR1 SGHTA, CDR2 FQGNSA. For the CDR3, the DNA is TGTGCCAGCAGCTTTGCGGGACAGACAAATAATTCACCCCTCCACTTT. This encodes CASSFAGQTNNSPLHF.

This clone was picked up a small number of times. This chain joins TRBV19 and TRBJ1-2, with D possibly TRBD1 on 5 matching bases. V gave up 4 bases and J gave up 4 bases, with 13 bases separating them. The CDR3 length is 14 residues. The germline V gene encodes CDR1 LNHDA and CDR2 SQIVND (reference sequence). Here the CDR3 DNA reads TGTGCCAGTAGTAATCAGGGCTTCGGCTATGGCTACACCTTC. It is translated as CASSNQGFGYGYTF. The full variable domain, in which reference TRBV19 and TRBJ1-2 provide the parts outside the CDR3, is DGGITQSPKYLFRKEGQNVTLSCEQNLNHDAMYWYRQDPGQGLRLIYYSQIVNDFQKGDIAEGYSVSREKKESFPLTVTSAQKNPTAFYLCASSNQGFGYGYTFGSGTRLTVV.

This chain connects TRBV11-1 to TRBJ2-5, with TRBD1 matching 8 bases. Per germline, CDR1 SGHAT and CDR2 FQDESV (reference sequence). Germline trimming cut 5 bases from V and 3 bases from J; bases unmatched to any gene: 5. This CDR3 contains 14 residues. CDR3 nucleotide sequence: TGTGCCAGCAGCCAAGGACAGGGCGAAGAGACCCAGTACTTC. Translation gives CASSQGQGEETQYF.

This chain uses TRBV7-6 with TRBJ2-7; perhaps TRBD2 as D (6 bases). With 0 bases removed from V and 3 bases from J, the gap between germline ends came to 15 bases. The CDR3 has 16 residues. Germline CDR1 reads SGHVS; CDR2 reads FNYEAQ. CDR3 residues: CASSLAWTAGIYEQYF. The CDR3 DNA reads TGTGCCAGCAGCTTAGCGTGGACGGCGGGAATCTACGAGCAGTACTTC.

Only a few counts were recorded for this clone. This sequence joins TRBV6-5 and TRBJ1-1; the D is unclear. V was pared by 4 bases and J by 5 bases, with 14 bases between. The germline V gene has CDR1 MNHEY and CDR2 SVGAGI. This CDR3 comprises 14 residues. This chain's CDR3 is CASSSSLRETEAFF. For the CDR3, the DNA is TGTGCCAGCAGTTCTAGCCTACGCGAAACTGAAGCTTTCTTT.

This sequence joins TRBV11-2 and TRBJ2-7, with a weak D call TRBD2 (6 bases). This CDR3 contains 13 residues. Germline V gene lookup returns CDR1 SGHAT and CDR2 FQNNGV. Trimming left V 3 bases short and J 3 bases short, with 9 bases between. The CDR3 reads CASSLGRIYEQYF. In nucleotides, the CDR3 is TGTGCCAGCAGCTTGGGGAGGATCTACGAGCAGTACTTC. The full variable domain, its missing parts supplied by reference TRBV11-2 and TRBJ2-7, is EAGVAQSPRYKIIEKRQSVAFWCNPISGHATLYWYQQILGQGPKLLIQFQNNGVVDDSQLPKDRFSAERLKGVDSTLKIQPAKLEDSAVYLCASSLGRIYEQYFGPGTRLTVT.

The chain has TRBV2 and TRBJ2-5; 8 positions agree with TRBD1. Trimming took 8 bases from V and 4 from J; bases not matched to a gene: 6. This CDR3 has 13 residues. Germline loops: CDR1 SNHLY, CDR2 FYNNEI. The CDR3 is CASHRGAGETQYF. In DNA, the CDR3 is TGTGCCAGCCACAGGGGGGCGGGAGAGACCCAGTACTTC.

This sequence joins TRBV7-2 and TRBJ2-1; D is unresolved. Per germline, CDR1 SGHTA and CDR2 FQGNSA. The CDR3 covers 14 residues. V lost 5 bases to trimming and J lost 6 bases, with 14 bases between them. The chain's CDR3 is CASSKEITGNEQFF. The DNA for the CDR3 is TGTGCCAGCAGCAAGGAAATTACGGGCAATGAGCAGTTCTTC. Looking up the rest from reference TRBV7-2 and TRBJ2-1 gives the full variable domain: GAGVSQSPSNKVTEKGKDVELRCDPISGHTALYWYRQSLGQGLEFLIYFQGNSAPDKSGLPSDRFSAERTGGSVSTLTIQRTQQEDSAVYLCASSKEITGNEQFFGPGTRLTVL.

CDR3 sequence: CASSSQGGRAEAFF. CDR3 nucleotides: TGTGCCAGCAGCTCTCAAGGGGGTCGGGCTGAAGCTTTCTTT. V gene TRBV7-8 combines with J gene TRBJ1-1; D is possibly TRBD1 (6 bases). V lost 4 bases and J lost 6, with 15 bases in between. Germline V lookup: CDR1 SGHVS, CDR2 FQNEAQ. This CDR3 spans 14 amino acids.

The chain couples TRBV29-1 to TRBJ1-1, with no clear D. This CDR3 has 13 residues. Trimming left V 6 bases short and J 0 bases short, with 11 bases between. Germline assignment: CDR1 SQVTM and CDR2 ANQGSEA. CDR3 in amino acids: CSVSATMNTEAFF. For the CDR3, the DNA is TGCAGCGTGAGCGCCACGATGAACACTGAAGCTTTCTTT.

The V gene is TRBV3-1 (or the pseudogene TRBV3-2), the J gene TRBJ1-1, with no clear D. The CDR3 spans 18 residues. Germline values: CDR1 LGHDT, CDR2 YNNKEL (reference sequence). V was cut by 5 bases and J by 3 bases, with 25 bases left in between. The CDR3 sequence: CASSSRRYKPGSYTEAFF. The DNA of the CDR3 is TGTGCCAGCAGCTCAAGGCGATACAAGCCGGGGTCGTACACTGAAGCTTTCTTT.

The genes are TRBV6-6 and TRBJ1-3, with D unclear. The V end lost 6 bases, the J end lost 0 bases, and 9 bases lay between the germline ends. The CDR3 has 14 residues. CDR1 is MNHNY and CDR2 is SVGAGI in the germline V gene (reference sequence). The CDR3 DNA is TGTGCCAGCAGGGAGCTCAACTCTGGAAACACCATATATTTT. Residues: CASRELNSGNTIYF.

J is TRBJ2-5 and V is TRBV2; 7 bases match TRBD1. Germline-derived CDR1 and CDR2 are SNHLY and FYNNEI. The length of the CDR3 is 18 residues. J lost 5 bases, V lost 4 bases, and 19 bases had no gene match. The CDR3 spells CASSVGDRALWFEETQYF. The DNA of the CDR3 is TGTGCCAGCAGTGTCGGAGACAGGGCCCTTTGGTTCGAGGAGACCCAGTACTTC.

V is TRBV24-1 and J is TRBJ2-7; TRBD1 matches at 10 bases. CDR3 length equals 14 residues. Trimming took 3 bases from V and 6 from J; bases not matched to a gene: 4. Germline CDR1 KGHDR, CDR2 SFDVKD. The CDR3 DNA reads TGTGCCACCAGTGATCCGGGACAGGGGTCCGAGCAGTACTTC. Translated, it gives CATSDPGQGSEQYF.

The gene calls are TRBV7-8 and TRBJ1-1; the match to TRBD1 covers 8 bases. This CDR3 region has 13 residues. V shed 5 bases, J shed 4 bases, and the junction held 3 bases outside the gene matches. Germline values: CDR1 SGHVS, CDR2 FQNEAQ. CDR3 bases: TGTGCCAGCAGCCCCAGGGGGCCCACTGAAGCTTTCTTT. It is translated as CASSPRGPTEAFF.

Only one count was recorded for this clone. This chain links TRBV12-5 with TRBJ2-2, with D maybe TRBD1 (5 bases). The CDR3 has 17 residues. From germline, CDR1 is LGHNT and CDR2 FRNRAP. V was shortened by 3 bases and J by 4 bases, with 18 bases between the two germline ends. CDR3 protein: CASGFLLTGAFTGELFF. Written as DNA, the CDR3 is TGTGCTAGTGGTTTCCTTTTGACTGGGGCTTTCACCGGGGAGCTGTTTTTT.

V usage is TRBV11-3 and J usage is TRBJ2-2, with 7 bases that match TRBD1. The CDR3 is made up of 16 amino acids. V was clipped by 7 bases and J by 1 base; unmatched bases: 9. Germline V gene sequence: CDR1 SGHNT, CDR2 YENEEA. The CDR3 nucleotides are TGTGCCAGCACCCAAAGAGGGACAGAGAACACCGGGGAGCTGTTTTTT. This encodes CASTQRGTENTGELFF.

About this clone: Other DNA sequences within the sample encode an identical CDR3. As DNA, the CDR3 is TGTGCCAGCAGCTTAGGGCTAGCGGGGGGCCAAGAGACCCAGTACTTC. It translates to CASSLGLAGGQETQYF. The chain has TRBV7-2 and TRBJ2-5, with 11 bases matching TRBD2. The CDR3 has 16 amino acids. Trimming cost V 1 base and J 1 base; bases outside gene matches: 2. The V gene's germline CDR1 is SGHTA and CDR2 FQGNSA.

This sequence joins TRBV25-1 and TRBJ2-4, with a possible D match to TRBD2 (6 bases). The germline V and J ends were trimmed by 6 bases and 0 bases, with 21 bases remaining between them. CDR1 is MGHDK and CDR2 is SYGVNS in the germline V gene. This CDR3 contains 18 residues. CDR3 in amino acids: CASSAGAGLRRAKNIQYF. The DNA for the CDR3 is TGTGCCAGCAGCGCCGGCGCGGGGCTGAGGAGAGCCAAAAACATTCAGTACTTC.

The rearrangement uses TRBV20-1 and TRBJ2-3; D might be TRBD2 (6 bases). This CDR3 has 14 amino acids. CDR1 and CDR2 (germline): DFQATT, SNEGSKA (reference sequence). The V and J ends lost 3 bases and 2 bases respectively, with 12 bases between them. The CDR3 DNA reads TGCAGTGCTAGTTACAGGAGGGCCACAGATACGCAGTATTTT. This sequence encodes CSASYRRATDTQYF.

This chain links TRBV20-1 with TRBJ1-6; D unclear. The V end lost 3 bases, the J end lost 8 bases, and 5 bases lay between the germline ends. Germline V lookup: CDR1 DFQATT, CDR2 SNEGSKA (reference sequence). The CDR3 consists of 11 residues. The CDR3 protein is CSARADSPLHF. The CDR3 region has the DNA TGCAGTGCTAGGGCCGATTCACCCCTCCACTTT.

This chain connects TRBV14 to TRBJ2-7; D not resolved. Trimming pared 2 bases from V and 3 bases from J, leaving 2 bases between. Germline V lookup: CDR1 SGHDN, CDR2 FVKESK. The CDR3 is 11 amino acids. The CDR3 DNA sequence: TGTGCCAGCAGCCAACACTACGAGCAGTACTTC. Translating it yields CASSQHYEQYF.